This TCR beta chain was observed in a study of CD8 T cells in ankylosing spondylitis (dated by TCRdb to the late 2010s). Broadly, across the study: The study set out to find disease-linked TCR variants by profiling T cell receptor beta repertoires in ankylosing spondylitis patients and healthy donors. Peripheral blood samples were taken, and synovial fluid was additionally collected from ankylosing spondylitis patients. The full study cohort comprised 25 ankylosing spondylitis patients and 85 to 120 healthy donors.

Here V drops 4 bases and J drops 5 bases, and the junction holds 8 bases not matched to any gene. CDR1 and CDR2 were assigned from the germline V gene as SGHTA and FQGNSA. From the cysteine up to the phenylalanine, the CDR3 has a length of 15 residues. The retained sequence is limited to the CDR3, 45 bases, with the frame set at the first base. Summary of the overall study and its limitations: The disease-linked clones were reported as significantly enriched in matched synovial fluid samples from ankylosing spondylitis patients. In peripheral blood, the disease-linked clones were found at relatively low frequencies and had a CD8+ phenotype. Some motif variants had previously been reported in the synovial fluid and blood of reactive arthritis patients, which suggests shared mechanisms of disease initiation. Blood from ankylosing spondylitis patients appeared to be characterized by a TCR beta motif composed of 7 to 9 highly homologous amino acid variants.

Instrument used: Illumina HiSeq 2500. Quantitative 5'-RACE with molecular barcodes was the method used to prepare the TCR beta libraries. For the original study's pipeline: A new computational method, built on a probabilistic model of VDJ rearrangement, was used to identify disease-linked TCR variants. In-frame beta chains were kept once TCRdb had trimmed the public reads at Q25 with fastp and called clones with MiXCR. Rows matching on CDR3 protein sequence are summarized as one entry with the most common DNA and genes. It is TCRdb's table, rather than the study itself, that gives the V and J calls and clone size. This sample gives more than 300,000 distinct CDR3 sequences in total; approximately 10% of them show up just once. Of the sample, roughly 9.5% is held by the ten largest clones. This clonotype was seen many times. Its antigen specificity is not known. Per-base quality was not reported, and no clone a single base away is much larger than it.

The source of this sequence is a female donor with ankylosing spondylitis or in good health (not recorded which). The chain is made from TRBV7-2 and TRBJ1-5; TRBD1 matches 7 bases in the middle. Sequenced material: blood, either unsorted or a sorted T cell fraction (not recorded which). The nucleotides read TGTGCCAGCAGCTCCCAGGGGGGCGCCTATCAGCCCCAGCATTTT. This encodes CASSSQGGAYQPQHF.